This T cell receptor (beta chain) was sequenced in a study of blood T cell repertoires in COVID-19 (dated by TCRdb to about 2020). Study-wide context: Samples from collaborators originated in the United States, Italy and Spain and spanned both the acute and convalescent phases of COVID-19. The prospective study material was composed of cDNA or gDNA derived from T cells, B-cell-depleted T cells, or PBMCs. The dataset comprised deeply sampled blood TCRbeta repertoires from subjects exposed to, actively infected with, or recovered from COVID-19. A freely available public database, intended as a resource for researchers studying the immune response to SARS-CoV-2, is where the repertoires were released. Samples came from the ongoing ImmuneRACE study (first 160 participants) plus 1,254 subjects from 6 global collaborators. A de-identified subject ID, COVID-19 status, age in years and sex were almost always included in the sample metadata. Where available, HLA class I and class II types were taken from metadata supplied by the sample provider and were not determined by assay-based typing. The study at large found these results: The quantity of clinical and demographic metadata differed by source and by participant and was supplied without curation.

CDR1 MNHEY and CDR2 SVGAGI were looked up in the germline V gene. The CDR3 starts with the cysteine, ends with the phenylalanine, and has 14 residues. The CDR3 DNA has 42 bases and is translated from base 1. Trimming removed 10 bases from V and 4 bases from J, leaving 20 bases between the germline ends. TCRbeta CDR3 regions were amplified from genomic DNA using the immunoSEQ Assay, a bias-controlled multiplex PCR. The original pipeline was this. Nucleated cell counts per sample were estimated from amplification of reference gene primers within the assay. Sequence reads were collapsed and filtered to measure the absolute abundance of every unique TCRbeta CDR3 rearrangement. Productive Simpson clonality was computed per sample as the square root of Simpson's diversity index over productive rearrangements. Here the immuneACCESS table is served through TCRdb, limited to in-frame sequences with V and J called. Missing clones are a known gap in these copies; in checked studies unresolved V genes cover under half, and the rest lacks a known reason. Clonal size and the V and J genes are those of that table, whereas D and trimming came from the DNA. The sample data list roughly 570,000 clones, and less than 90% of these were observed just once. 7.5% to 9.5% of the sample lies in the top ten.

In Seattle, one collaborating source enrolled patients while the infection was active and tracked those patients longitudinally over the course of disease. Each collaborating institution followed its own protocols to collect whole blood in K2EDTA tubes. For TCRbeta analysis, collaborators shipped samples as frozen whole blood, isolated PBMCs, or DNA extracted from either of those sample types. On this clone itself: This clone's antigen is unknown. Base qualities are missing; no much larger clone stands one base away.

The sample taken for sequencing was peripheral blood. The rearranged chain carries TRBV6-5 and TRBJ2-7, and perhaps TRBD1 as D gene, on 6 matching bases. The TCR was taken from a woman between 45 and 65 years old with COVID-19, enrolled during active disease. The encoded CDR3 is CAITGTPGEYEQYF. The DNA is TGTGCCATCACTGGGACGCCAGGGGAATACGAGCAGTACTTC.